This TCR beta chain was obtained from a study of blood T cell repertoires in COVID-19. The V and J ends lost 4 bases and 3 bases, in that order; junction bases with no gene match: 4. The CDR3 covers 15 residues. Germline V gene lookup returns CDR1 SGDLS and CDR2 YYNGEE. Data came from immunoSEQ multiplex PCR; TCRdb stores just in-frame clones and leaves some out. Altogether 200,000 to 250,000 clones are present, over 80% being singletons, with the ten largest covering under 13%. The clonotype originates from a man between 18 and 35 years old with acute COVID-19. The chain couples TRBV9 to TRBJ1-3, with 10 positions matching TRBD1. What was sequenced was PBMCs or T cells enriched from blood (not recorded which). CDR3 loop: CASSPRTGGGNTIYF. DNA of the CDR3: TGTGCCAGCAGCCCCAGGACAGGGGGTGGAAACACCATATATTTT.